Described below is a single TCR beta chain sequence and its context. Antigen unknown. Donors were ostensibly healthy at sampling, although undocumented immune exposures were probable. The PCR made use of 60 Vbeta and 13 Jbeta primers. The method was immunoSEQ multiplex PCR; TCRdb's version includes in-frame clones alone and lacks a portion of them. The sample includes about 130,000 clones, roughly three quarters of them seen just once. This specimen comes from a study of cytomegalovirus exposure and HLA in healthy donors. General study findings and limits: Some highly shared sequence variants likely arose as a pipeline artifact. In a later analysis, common viral pathogens appeared linked to several of the most significant clusters.

In germline, CDR1 is MNHNS, CDR2 SASEGT. CDR3 length: 14 residues. Trimming at V came to 5 bases and at J to 1 base, leaving 4 bases not matched to a gene. Sequencing was done on a sample of PBMCs. This TCR derives from a man aged 18 to 29 in good health and CMV-seronegative. The rearrangement uses TRBV6-1 and TRBJ1-1; 7 bases are shared with TRBD1. For the CDR3, the DNA is TGTGCCAGCAGTATACGGACAGGGAACACTGAAGCTTTCTTT. Protein product: CASSIRTGNTEAFF.